A selection of T cell receptor beta chains follows, all from one sample in a study of T cell repertoires in cytomegalovirus infection. These receptors lack a known antigen. TCRdb processed the reads anew with MiXCR; each CDR3 protein has one entry. The data hold around 430,000 distinct CDR3 sequences, with roughly 42% observed a single time. The sample in question was cultured PBMCs, obtained from culture after CMV antigen stimulation. All receptors derive from a human donor in good health (CMV status not recorded). Some clones in this sample may be carry-over from other donors' samples. Each CDR3 is given with its conserved first and last residue. A D gene is named only where the DNA matches it firmly. Not every row has a clone size; where given, it reads once, few, many or a size class.

J,V,size,D,CDR3,DNA
TRBJ1-1,TRBV5-1,NA,NA,CASSGTRLDTEAFF,TGCGCCAGCAGCGGGACACGTCTGGACACTGAAGCTTTCTTT
TRBJ1-6,TRBV6-5,NA,NA,CASSYVSHFLLHF,TGTGCCAGCAGTTACGTCAGTCACTTTCTCCTCCACTTT
TRBJ2-1,TRBV7-2,NA,TRBD2,CASSLVAGGHNEQFF,TGTGCCAGCAGCTTAGTCGCGGGGGGGCATAATGAGCAGTTCTTC
TRBJ1-2,TRBV7-9,NA,NA,CASSLVRVNGYTF,TGTGCCAGCAGCTTAGTGAGGGTTAATGGCTACACCTTC
TRBJ2-7,TRBV7-2,NA,NA,CASSPRGASSSYEQYF,TGTGCCAGCAGCCCCCGAGGGGCATCGAGCTCCTACGAGCAGTACTTC
TRBJ1-2,TRBV7-2,few,NA,CASSLGSGDGYTF,TGTGCCAGCAGCTTAGGTTCCGGGGACGGCTACACCTTC
TRBJ1-4,TRBV2,NA,NA,CASSESGTVATNEKLFF,TGTGCCAGCAGTGAATCCGGGACGGTCGCAACTAATGAAAAACTGTTTTTT
TRBJ2-1,TRBV7-2,NA,TRBD2,CASSRAGGTVNEQFF,TGTGCCAGCAGTAGAGCGGGAGGTACGGTGAATGAGCAGTTCTTC
TRBJ2-3,TRBV12-3/TRBV12-4,NA,NA,CASSLWGGQNTVQYF,TGTGCCAGCAGTTTATGGGGGGGCCAAAATACGGTGCAGTATTTT
TRBJ2-1,TRBV6-2/TRBV6-3,NA,NA,CASSSLNAGSYNEQFF,TGTGCCAGCAGTTCATTGAACGCGGGTTCCTACAATGAGCAGTTCTTC
TRBJ2-1,TRBV24-1,NA,NA,CATGDSLGPEQFF,TGTGCCACCGGGGACTCATTGGGACCTGAGCAGTTCTTC
TRBJ1-5,TRBV3-1,NA,NA,CASSPPAGPQHF,TGTGCCAGCAGCCCCCCGGCGGGGCCCCAGCATTTT
TRBJ2-7,TRBV6-8,NA,NA,CASSHRGLAYEQYF,TGTGCCAGCAGTCATCGAGGACTCGCCTACGAGCAGTACTTC
TRBJ1-5,TRBV7-2,NA,NA,CASSFQGGLSNQPQHF,TGTGCCAGCAGCTTCCAGGGTGGTTTGAGCAATCAGCCCCAGCATTTT
TRBJ2-7,TRBV6-6,NA,NA,CASSSLTGRSYEQYF,TGTGCCAGCAGTTCCCTCACTGGACGCTCCTACGAGCAGTACTTC
TRBJ2-4,TRBV12-3/TRBV12-4,NA,NA,CASSSRLVSAKNIQYF,TGTGCCAGCAGTTCCCGACTAGTATCGGCCAAAAACATTCAGTACTTC
TRBJ2-1,TRBV7-2,NA,NA,CASSFSPGDNEQFF,TGTGCCAGCAGCTTCTCACCGGGGGACAATGAGCAGTTCTTC
TRBJ2-5,TRBV20-1,NA,NA,CSAAPGVQTQYF,TGCAGTGCTGCCCCCGGGGTACAGACCCAGTACTTC
TRBJ2-1,TRBV18,NA,NA,CASSPARDLSYNEQFF,TGTGCCAGCTCACCCGCGAGGGACCTCTCCTACAATGAGCAGTTCTTC
TRBJ1-4,TRBV6-2/TRBV6-3,NA,NA,CASEGQSNEKLFF,TGTGCCAGCGAGGGGCAGTCGAATGAAAAACTGTTTTTT
TRBJ2-1,TRBV24-1,NA,NA,CATAQDASSYNEQFF,TGTGCCACCGCCCAGGATGCGTCCTCCTACAATGAGCAGTTCTTC
TRBJ1-2,TRBV7-2,NA,NA,CASNLPSGGPVGGYTF,TGTGCCAGCAACTTACCTTCGGGAGGGCCCGTTGGTGGCTACACCTTC
TRBJ2-3,TRBV7-2,many,NA,CASSLGEADTQYF,TGTGCCAGCAGCTTAGGGGAAGCAGATACGCAGTATTTT
TRBJ2-1,TRBV7-2,once,NA,CASSLDSRASGNEQFF,TGTGCCAGCAGCTTAGATTCGAGGGCTAGTGGAAATGAGCAGTTCTTC
TRBJ2-3,TRBV4-3,few,TRBD2,CASSHPGTSGGFSTDTQYF,TGCGCCAGCAGCCACCCCGGGACTAGCGGGGGATTTAGCACAGATACGCAGTATTTT
TRBJ1-1,TRBV7-9,few,NA,CASSSVPGTANTEAFF,TGTGCCAGCAGCTCGGTTCCCGGGACGGCGAACACTGAAGCTTTCTTT
TRBJ2-5,TRBV7-2,few,NA,CASSFPNERAQYF,TGTGCCAGCAGCTTTCCGAACGAGAGGGCCCAGTACTTC
TRBJ1-5,TRBV27,NA,NA,CASSLSRYQPQHF,TGTGCCAGCAGTTTATCCAGATATCAGCCCCAGCATTTT
TRBJ2-3,TRBV7-9,many,NA,CASSSLQGTDTQYF,TGTGCCAGCAGCTCTCTACAGGGAACAGATACGCAGTATTTT
TRBJ1-1,TRBV6-1,few,TRBD1,CASSVWTGATKTEAFF,TGTGCCAGCAGTGTGTGGACAGGGGCGACGAAGACTGAAGCTTTCTTT
TRBJ2-3,TRBV20-1,NA,TRBD2,CSAHGGADTQYF,TGCAGTGCACACGGGGGGGCAGATACGCAGTATTTT
TRBJ1-6,TRBV7-9,few,NA,CASSFFTGPYEDETNSPLHF,TGTGCCAGCAGCTTTTTTACAGGGCCATATGAGGACGAGACGAATTCACCCCTCCACTTT
TRBJ2-1,TRBV19,few,NA,CASSIQGTYNEQFF,TGTGCCAGTAGTATCCAGGGTACCTACAATGAGCAGTTCTTC
TRBJ2-4,TRBV12-3/TRBV12-4,few,NA,CASSLSLPPIYTNIQYF,TGTGCCAGCAGTTTGTCCCTTCCTCCTATCTATACCAACATTCAGTACTTC
TRBJ2-7,TRBV11-1,few,NA,CASSSGRNYEQYF,TGTGCCAGCAGCTCGGGACGGAACTACGAGCAGTACTTC
TRBJ2-1,TRBV7-2,few,NA,CASSTIAINNEQFF,TGTGCCAGCAGTACGATAGCGATTAACAATGAGCAGTTCTTC
TRBJ2-7,TRBV7-2,NA,NA,CASSYLGHISSYEQYF,TGTGCCAGCAGCTACCTTGGACACATTAGCTCCTACGAGCAGTACTTC
TRBJ2-1,TRBV9,NA,TRBD2,CASSAMGGWGGDEQFF,TGTGCCAGCAGCGCCATGGGGGGGTGGGGTGGGGATGAGCAGTTCTTC
TRBJ2-7,TRBV7-9,NA,TRBD2,CASSLAGTRGHEQYF,TGTGCCAGCAGCTTAGCGGGGACTAGGGGCCACGAGCAGTACTTC
TRBJ2-4,TRBV23-1,NA,NA,CASICRTPGARYF,TGCGCCAGCATTTGCCGGACCCCCGGAGCGCGGTACTTC
TRBJ2-5,TRBV7-8,many,TRBD2,CASMSGGYYQETQYF,TGTGCCAGCATGAGCGGGGGCTATTACCAAGAGACCCAGTACTTC
TRBJ2-3,TRBV7-2,NA,NA,CASSLQDASTDTQYF,TGTGCCAGCAGCCTACAAGACGCTAGCACAGATACGCAGTATTTT
TRBJ1-4,TRBV27,few,NA,CASSLISTNEKLFF,TGTGCCAGCAGTTTAATCTCAACTAATGAAAAACTGTTTTTT
TRBJ1-5,TRBV7-2,NA,NA,CASSPQGWGNQPQHF,TGTGCCAGCAGCCCCCAGGGATGGGGCAATCAGCCCCAGCATTTT
TRBJ2-1,TRBV7-9,few,TRBD2,CASPGGSSYNEQFF,TGTGCCAGCCCAGGCGGGAGCTCCTACAATGAGCAGTTCTTC
TRBJ2-7,TRBV2,NA,NA,CASSESGGIHEQYF,TGTGCCAGCAGTGAATCCGGGGGCATCCACGAGCAGTACTTC
TRBJ2-7,TRBV6-8,NA,NA,CATPSVRGGEQYF,TGTGCCACGCCTTCGGTCAGGGGAGGCGAGCAGTACTTC
TRBJ2-6,TRBV20-1,once,NA,CSARDAAKVLHSGANVLTF,TGCAGTGCTAGAGATGCGGCGAAGGTGCTCCACTCTGGGGCCAACGTCCTGACTTTC
TRBJ1-4,TRBV19,NA,NA,CASSIPQGPLFF,TGTGCCAGTAGTATCCCCCAGGGTCCACTGTTTTTT